One and the same sample provided the 25 T cell receptor beta chains below, sequenced in a study of multiple sclerosis patients with progressive multifocal leukoencephalopathy. Sequencing used immunoSEQ multiplex PCR; TCRdb keeps in-frame clones, though not all of them. Of 26,000 or so clones in the sample, 91% were seen once. Time point here: approximately 12 months of natalizumab therapy. The material sequenced was PBMCs, taken from a patient treated with natalizumab. Receptor source: a man aged 25-45 years with multiple sclerosis.

This sequence joins TRBV6-5 and TRBJ1-1; no firm D call. The CDR3 runs 13 residues. Germline V gene data show CDR1 as MNHEY and CDR2 as SVGAGI. The V gene lost 6 bases and the J gene lost 6 bases, with 14 bases spanning the gap. The CDR3 sequence is CASRPPVEAEAFF. Written as DNA, the CDR3 is TGTGCCAGCAGACCCCCCGTAGAGGCTGAAGCTTTCTTT.

The gene calls are TRBV6-6 and TRBJ1-5; 7 bases agree with TRBD1. Germline loops: CDR1 MNHNY, CDR2 SVGAGI (reference sequence). J lost 0 bases, V lost 5 bases, and 7 bases had no gene match. This CDR3 comprises 16 residues. CDR3 in DNA: TGTGCCAGCAGTCGGACAGGAATTATTAGCAATCAGCCCCAGCATTTT. Its protein is CASSRTGIISNQPQHF.

The J gene is TRBJ2-7, the V gene TRBV7-9; D tentatively fits TRBD1 or TRBD2 (6 bases each). With 4 bases removed from V and 5 bases from J, the gap between germline ends came to 21 bases. The CDR3 extends over 16 amino acids. Germline CDR1 SEHNR, CDR2 FQNEAQ (reference sequence). In DNA form, the CDR3 reads TGTGCCAGCAGCTCTACCAGGGCGGCGGAGGGGGACGAGCAGTACTTC. Protein: CASSSTRAAEGDEQYF.

V usage is TRBV6-4 and J usage is TRBJ2-7, with D perhaps matching TRBD2 (5 bases). Trimming removed 2 bases from V and 3 bases from J, with 11 bases in between. The CDR3 has 14 residues. Germline CDR1 is MRHNA and CDR2 is SNTAGT. CDR3 region: CASSDLGEGYEQYV. The CDR3 DNA reads TGTGCCAGCAGTGACCTAGGAGAGGGCTACGAGCAGTACGTC.

The rearrangement links TRBV13 to TRBJ2-5; D perhaps matches TRBD2 (7 bases). The CDR3 is made up of 16 amino acids. Germline values: CDR1 PRHDT, CDR2 FYEKMQ (reference sequence). The V end lost 2 bases, the J end lost 1 base, and 14 bases lay between the germline ends. DNA for the CDR3: TGTGCCAGCAGCTTAAACGGGGGGCTTTTCCAAGAGACCCAGTACTTC. As protein: CASSLNGGLFQETQYF.

The rearrangement uses TRBV7-2 and TRBJ1-1; TRBD1 matches 7 bases. The V gene end was trimmed by 6 bases and the J gene end by 11 bases; junction bases not matched to a gene: 6. Germline CDR1 and CDR2: SGHTA and FQGNSA. This CDR3 region has 11 residues. The CDR3 reads CASRRQGRAFF. The CDR3 DNA follows: TGTGCCAGCAGGAGACAGGGTAGGGCTTTCTTT.

This chain connects TRBV27 to TRBJ1-2; D may be TRBD1 (5 bases). This CDR3 region has 15 residues. Trimming cost V 5 bases and J 6 bases, with 19 bases left between them. The germline gives CDR1 MNHEY, CDR2 SMNVEV (reference sequence). The CDR3 DNA sequence: TGTGCCAGCAGTACCTATGGGACCGGGCGGAATGGCTACACCTTC. It is translated as CASSTYGTGRNGYTF.

The rearrangement uses TRBV27 and TRBJ1-1; a weak D match, TRBD1 (5 bases). The germline V gene encodes CDR1 MNHEY and CDR2 SMNVEV (reference sequence). This CDR3 has 15 residues. Trimming removed 2 bases at V and 1 base at J, with 11 bases between. The CDR3 region is CASSLKGYRNTEAFF. The CDR3 coding sequence is TGTGCCAGCAGTTTAAAGGGGTATAGGAACACTGAAGCTTTCTTT.

The chain is built from TRBV27 and TRBJ2-7, with 10 bases matching TRBD2. Trimming removed 7 bases from V and 3 bases from J; junction bases left unmatched: 9. CDR1 and CDR2 (germline): MNHEY, SMNVEV (reference sequence). The length of the CDR3 is 15 residues. The CDR3 bases are TGTGCCAGCATTTCAACCCTAGCGGGAGTCTACGAGCAGTACTTC. Its translation is CASISTLAGVYEQYF.

The V and J genes are TRBV9 and TRBJ2-3; TRBD1 aligns across 10 bases. The CDR3 has 15 amino acids. J was trimmed by 7 bases and V by 0 bases; bases with no gene match: 5. Germline V gene sequence: CDR1 SGDLS, CDR2 YYNGEE. CDR3 protein: CASSVVGQGSNTQYF. The DNA for the CDR3 is TGTGCCAGCAGCGTAGTGGGACAGGGGTCAAATACGCAGTATTTT.

This chain connects TRBV7-9 to TRBJ2-1; D not resolved. Germline CDR1 reads SEHNR; CDR2 reads FQNEAQ (reference sequence). The germline V and J ends were trimmed by 1 base and 9 bases, with 10 bases remaining between them. This CDR3 has 13 amino acids. CDR3 sequence reads: CASSLDSAGEQFF. The CDR3, as DNA: TGTGCCAGCAGCTTAGACAGCGCCGGTGAGCAGTTCTTC. Combining the CDR3 with reference TRBV7-9 and TRBJ2-1 gives the whole variable domain DTGVSQNPRHKITKRGQNVTFRCDPISEHNRLYWYRQTLGQGPEFLTYFQNEAQLEKSRLLSDRFSAERPKGSFSTLEIQRTEQGDSAMYLCASSLDSAGEQFFGPGTRLTVL.

The V and J genes are TRBV11-3 and TRBJ2-7, with D possibly called TRBD1 or TRBD2 (8 bases each). This CDR3 is built from 16 residues. In germline, CDR1 is SGHNT, CDR2 YENEEA. V lost 1 base and J 5 bases, leaving 18 bases between the germline ends. The CDR3 DNA reads as TGTGCCAGCAGCTTAGGCGGGGGGCAGGGGGCTGACGAGCAGTACGTC. It yields the protein CASSLGGGQGADEQYV.

This chain uses TRBV4-2 with TRBJ2-3; D gene uncertain. Trimming removed 1 base from V and 6 bases from J, with 11 bases in between. Germline loops: CDR1 LGHNA, CDR2 YNFKEQ. This CDR3 has 14 residues. The CDR3 loop reads CASSQVLDVDTQYF. The CDR3, as DNA: TGTGCCAGCAGCCAAGTTCTAGACGTGGATACGCAGTATTTT.

As regards this clone: The sample carries other DNA sequences with the same CDR3. The chain's CDR3 is CASSEWAIVGGLNYGYTF. CDR3 bases: TGTGCCAGCAGTGAATGGGCTATCGTGGGTGGCCTCAACTATGGCTACACCTTC. The V gene is TRBV6-1, the J gene TRBJ1-2; the D is unclear. Germline values: CDR1 MNHNS, CDR2 SASEGT. The CDR3 consists of 18 residues. V lost 2 bases and J 2 bases, leaving 21 bases between the germline ends.

V is TRBV9 and J is TRBJ2-3; the match to TRBD2 covers 8 bases. This CDR3 has 14 residues. J lost 2 bases, V lost 6 bases, and 5 bases had no gene match. Per the germline V gene, CDR1 is SGDLS and CDR2 is YYNGEE. The CDR3 DNA sequence: TGTGCCAGCAATAGCGGGATGGTCACAGATACGCAGTATTTT. Protein product: CASNSGMVTDTQYF.

Here the CDR3 DNA reads TGTGCCAGCAGGGGGACAGGAGCCAACGAGCAGTACTTC. Translating it yields CASRGTGANEQYF. The gene calls are TRBV6-5 and TRBJ2-7; 8 nucleotides agree with TRBD1. Germline V gene sequence: CDR1 MNHEY, CDR2 SVGAGI. CDR3 length equals 13 residues. V lost 6 bases to trimming and J lost 5 bases; unmatched junction nucleotides: 6.

V and J are TRBV10-3 and TRBJ1-5, with D tentatively TRBD1 (5 bases). Trimming pared 0 bases from V and 1 base from J, leaving 10 bases between. Germline values: CDR1 ENHRY, CDR2 SYGVKD. The CDR3 runs 16 residues. The CDR3 loop is CAISESPGRSNQPQHF. In DNA form, the CDR3 reads TGTGCCATCAGTGAGTCTCCAGGGAGGAGCAATCAGCCCCAGCATTTT.

The J gene is TRBJ2-2, the V gene TRBV2; perhaps TRBD2 as D (6 bases). Germline values: CDR1 SNHLY, CDR2 FYNNEI. V lost 6 bases to trimming and J lost 6 bases, with 20 bases between them. This CDR3 is 16 amino acids long. This chain's CDR3 is CASSETGGERPGELFF. In DNA, the CDR3 is TGTGCCAGCAGCGAAACGGGCGGGGAACGACCCGGGGAGCTGTTTTTT.

V and J are TRBV30 and TRBJ2-7; TRBD2 might be the D (5 bases). In germline, CDR1 is GTSNPN, CDR2 SVGIG (reference sequence). The ends were cut back, 2 bases at V and 6 bases at J, with 23 bases in the middle. The CDR3 is made up of 16 amino acids. Here the CDR3 reads CAWSPPGVALHGEQYF. CDR3 nucleotides: TGTGCCTGGAGTCCCCCCGGGGTAGCCCTTCACGGCGAGCAGTACTTC.

The chain has TRBV6-1 and TRBJ1-6; no reliable D call. CDR1 MNHNS and CDR2 SASEGT come from the germline V gene. CDR3 length equals 14 residues. V lost 2 bases and J 7 bases, leaving 9 bases between the germline ends. The CDR3 sequence: CASSELTSNSPLHF. Here the CDR3 DNA reads TGTGCCAGCAGTGAACTGACCTCCAATTCACCCCTCCACTTT.

This clone appeared once. The V and J genes are TRBV9 and TRBJ2-1; 9 nucleotides align to TRBD2. V lost 2 bases, J lost 8 bases, and 8 bases stayed unmatched. There are 15 residues in the CDR3. Germline V lookup: CDR1 SGDLS, CDR2 YYNGEE. The CDR3 spells CASSVLGREGDEQFF. In nucleotides, the CDR3 is TGTGCCAGCAGCGTCCTAGGGCGGGAGGGGGATGAGCAGTTCTTC.

This chain uses TRBV5-1 with TRBJ2-1; D is ambiguous. V was trimmed by 0 bases and J by 6 bases, leaving 4 bases between them. Germline V gene data show CDR1 as SGHRS and CDR2 as YFSETQ. The CDR3 loop spans 12 amino acids. The CDR3 sequence is CASSLGLNEQFF. CDR3 nucleotide sequence: TGCGCCAGCAGCTTGGGTCTCAATGAGCAGTTCTTC.

This chain connects TRBV14 to TRBJ2-7; 8 nucleotides match TRBD1. J was trimmed by 3 bases and V by 5 bases; bases with no gene match: 3. The CDR3 has 13 amino acids. The germline V gene encodes CDR1 SGHDN and CDR2 FVKESK. CDR3 bases: TGTGCCAGCAGCGGGACAGGCTACTACGAGCAGTACGTC. It translates to CASSGTGYYEQYV.

The J gene is TRBJ1-2, the V gene TRBV5-4; unclear D gene. The CDR3 sequence is 16 residues long. CDR1 and CDR2 from the germline V gene are SGHNT and YYREEE (reference sequence). The V end lost 0 bases, the J end lost 3 bases, and 15 bases lay between the germline ends. The chain's CDR3 is CASSLGVARRDYGYTF. CDR3 coding DNA: TGTGCCAGCAGCTTGGGGGTGGCGCGTAGAGACTATGGCTACACCTTC.

V and J are TRBV7-3 and TRBJ1-2; D unresolved. Germline CDR1 and CDR2: SGHTA and FQGTGA. The CDR3 spans 14 residues. Trimming shortened V by 4 bases and J by 0 bases, and 9 bases separated the two germline ends. The CDR3 nucleotides read TGTGCCAGCAGCTCCGGCCTTACTAACTATGGCTACACCTTC. Translated: CASSSGLTNYGYTF.